This T cell receptor (beta chain) stems from a study of blood T cell repertoires in COVID-19. About the research overall: Collection of acute and convalescent COVID-19 samples took place in the United States, Italy and Spain.

Recovered status applied to Cohort 3 donors who had two consecutive negative PCRs. It also applied to those with clearance or with symptom resolution. The data were produced by immunoSEQ multiplex PCR, yet TCRdb's version contains in-frame clones alone and is incomplete. This table holds under 200,000 clones, more than 70% found once. The sequence derives from a woman under 30 who had recovered from COVID-19. Sample: PBMCs or T cells enriched from blood (not recorded which).

CDR3 amino acids: CASSYSGAHTGQYF. The DNA of the CDR3 is TGTGCCAGCAGCTATAGCGGGGCCCACACCGGGCAGTACTTC. V and J are TRBV3-1 (or the pseudogene TRBV3-2) and TRBJ2-7, with 8 nucleotides matching TRBD2. Germline trimming cut 5 bases from V and 9 bases from J; bases unmatched to any gene: 12. There are 14 residues in the CDR3. CDR1 LGHDT and CDR2 YNNKEL come from the germline V gene (reference sequence).